A selection of T cell receptor beta chains follows, all from one sample in a study of blood T cells in healthy people across ages. TCRdb redid the calling of the 5' RACE reads with MiXCR, one entry per CDR3 protein. This table has roughly 1,800,000 distinct CDR3 sequences, just under 50% appearing once. Sample: blood. Receptors were obtained from a middle-aged woman in good health. Each CDR3 is given with its conserved first and last residue. The D gene is left open where the match is weak. For some rows the clone size is stated as once, few or many, or as a class when expanded; others skip it.

v_call	j_call	d_call	clone_size	cdr3_aa	cdr3_nt
TRBV24-1	TRBJ2-1	-	once	CATSEGYRVSYNEQFF	TGTGCCACCAGTGAGGGCTACAGGGTCTCCTACAATGAGCAGTTCTTC
TRBV6-5	TRBJ2-6	TRBD1	-	CASSRDSIPGANVLTF	TGTGCCAGCAGTCGGGACAGTATTCCCGGGGCCAACGTCCTGACTTTC
TRBV28	TRBJ2-1	TRBD1	few	CASSRSGTGENEQFF	TGTGCCAGCAGCCGATCCGGGACAGGGGAAAATGAGCAGTTCTTC
TRBV12-3/TRBV12-4	TRBJ2-1	TRBD1	-	CASSGVGTGTYNEQFF	TGTGCCAGCAGTGGAGTTGGGACAGGAACCTACAATGAGCAGTTCTTC
TRBV20-1	TRBJ2-6	-	once	CSASEPGANVLTF	TGCAGTGCTAGTGAACCTGGGGCCAACGTCCTGACTTTC
TRBV7-9	TRBJ2-1	-	few	CASSYRQSNEQFF	TGTGCCAGCAGCTACCGACAGAGCAATGAGCAGTTCTTC
TRBV7-2	TRBJ2-5	-	-	CASARAGETQYF	TGTGCCAGCGCTAGGGCAGGAGAGACCCAGTACTTC
TRBV4-3	TRBJ1-6	-	-	CASSPTEKSNSPLHF	TGCGCCAGCAGTCCTACGGAAAAATCTAATTCACCCCTCCACTTT
TRBV12-3/TRBV12-4	TRBJ1-4	TRBD1	-	CASSLRDRREKLFF	TGTGCCAGCAGCCTCCGGGACAGGCGAGAAAAACTGTTTTTT
TRBV5-1	TRBJ2-7	TRBD2	-	CASSPTSGTKLSYEQYF	TGCGCCAGCAGCCCGACTAGCGGGACTAAACTATCCTACGAGCAGTACTTC
TRBV6-1	TRBJ2-5	TRBD1	-	CASSGKQQGKETQYF	TGCGCCAGCAGTGGAAAACAACAGGGGAAGGAGACCCAGTACTTC
TRBV4-3	TRBJ2-7	-	once	CASSQLTGPHEQYF	TGCGCCAGCAGCCAATTAACGGGCCCCCACGAGCAGTACTTC
TRBV12-3/TRBV12-4	TRBJ2-5	TRBD2	-	CASSPGTRKETQYF	TGTGCCAGCAGTCCAGGGACTAGGAAAGAGACCCAGTACTTC
TRBV4-2	TRBJ1-2	-	-	CASSQDAGGTNYGYTF	TGTGCCAGCAGCCAAGATGCTGGGGGCACTAACTATGGCTACACCTTC
TRBV6-2/TRBV6-3	TRBJ2-7	-	few	CASSYSGAGNTYEQYF	TGTGCCAGCAGTTACTCCGGGGCGGGGAACACCTACGAGCAGTACTTC
TRBV20-1	TRBJ2-1	TRBD2	-	CSARPASGGYNEQFF	TGCAGTGCTAGACCCGCTAGCGGGGGCTACAATGAGCAGTTCTTC
TRBV10-3	TRBJ2-5	TRBD1	-	CAISAGATGGQETQYF	TGTGCCATCAGTGCCGGGGCGACAGGGGGCCAAGAGACCCAGTACTTC
TRBV6-5	TRBJ2-6	-	once	CASKAGEVSGANVLTF	TGTGCCAGCAAGGCAGGGGAAGTCTCTGGGGCCAACGTCCTGACTTTC
TRBV28	TRBJ2-3	-	-	CASSILLGGTAVSTDTQYF	TGTGCCAGCAGTATCCTCTTAGGGGGGACAGCCGTTAGCACAGATACGCAGTATTTT
TRBV20-1	TRBJ1-5	-	-	CSARDRAHGSQPQHF	TGCAGTGCTAGAGATAGGGCCCACGGCAGTCAGCCCCAGCATTTT
TRBV6-2/TRBV6-3	TRBJ2-1	TRBD2	-	CASSSLAESSYNEQFF	TGTGCCAGCAGTTCGCTAGCGGAGAGCTCCTACAATGAGCAGTTCTTC
TRBV2	TRBJ2-3	TRBD2	-	CASHVRGGLPDTQYF	TGTGCCAGCCACGTACGGGGGGGCTTACCAGATACGCAGTATTTT
TRBV6-2/TRBV6-3	TRBJ2-3	-	-	CASTNSGGGRTDTQYF	TGTGCCAGCACCAACTCTGGGGGGGGCCGAACAGATACGCAGTATTTT
TRBV12-3/TRBV12-4	TRBJ2-6	-	few	CASSLRVGVSGANVLTF	TGTGCCAGCAGTTTAAGAGTTGGTGTCTCTGGGGCCAACGTCCTGACTTTC
TRBV28	TRBJ2-1	TRBD1	few	CASSYTDRAPINEQFF	TGTGCCAGCAGTTACACCGACAGGGCCCCAATCAATGAGCAGTTCTTC
TRBV20-1	TRBJ2-7	TRBD1	-	CSVKRQGHEQYF	TGCAGTGTCAAGAGACAGGGCCACGAGCAGTACTTC
TRBV12-3/TRBV12-4	TRBJ2-7	-	few	CASRVAAEQYF	TGTGCCAGCAGAGTAGCCGCCGAGCAGTACTTC
TRBV11-2	TRBJ1-5	-	-	CASSLDGRGNQPQHF	TGTGCCAGCAGCTTAGATGGGCGGGGGAATCAGCCCCAGCATTTT
TRBV10-3	TRBJ2-7	-	few	CATAGGPEAYEQYF	TGTGCCACCGCTGGGGGCCCAGAGGCTTACGAGCAGTACTTC
TRBV4-1	TRBJ2-1	TRBD1	-	CASSQVQGAETQFF	TGCGCCAGCAGCCAAGTGCAGGGGGCGGAGACCCAGTTCTTC
TRBV7-2	TRBJ1-5	TRBD1	many	CASSLGQDLPQHF	TGTGCCAGCAGTTTAGGACAGGACTTGCCCCAGCATTTT
TRBV6-2/TRBV6-3	TRBJ1-5	TRBD1	-	CASSYQTGATGNQPQHF	TGTGCCAGCAGTTACCAAACAGGGGCCACAGGCAATCAGCCCCAGCATTTT
TRBV27	TRBJ2-1	TRBD1	-	CASRPARDSVLDEQFF	TGTGCCAGCAGACCTGCAAGGGACAGTGTGTTGGATGAGCAGTTCTTC
TRBV10-1	TRBJ1-6	TRBD1	-	CASRDRVENSPLHF	TGCGCCAGCAGGGACAGGGTTGAGAATTCACCCCTCCACTTT
TRBV5-4	TRBJ2-3	-	-	CASSLYKLGAFQDTQYF	TGTGCCAGCAGCTTGTATAAGTTGGGGGCATTCCAGGATACGCAGTATTTT
TRBV5-1	TRBJ2-5	TRBD1	-	CASSLFGTEQETQYF	TGCGCCAGCAGCCTCTTCGGGACAGAGCAAGAGACCCAGTACTTC
TRBV4-3	TRBJ2-7	-	-	CASSQFSGGLNNEQYF	TGCGCCAGCAGCCAATTCTCGGGGGGCCTTAACAATGAGCAGTACTTC
TRBV12-3/TRBV12-4	TRBJ2-5	-	-	CASRQRSLTGETQYF	TGTGCCAGCAGACAGAGGAGCCTAACCGGGGAGACCCAGTACTTC
TRBV6-5	TRBJ2-3	TRBD2	-	CASSYSGLAGGTDTQYF	TGTGCCAGCAGTTATTCGGGACTAGCGGGGGGGACAGATACGCAGTATTTT
TRBV28	TRBJ2-7	-	-	CASSIPGSLGAYEQYF	TGTGCCAGCAGTATACCCGGATCCCTGGGGGCCTACGAGCAGTACTTC
TRBV13	TRBJ2-5	-	-	CASSSRLGSWQETQYF	TGTGCCAGCAGCTCCCGACTGGGGAGTTGGCAAGAGACCCAGTACTTC
TRBV7-4	TRBJ2-7	-	once	CASSETGEIYEQYF	TGTGCCAGCAGCGAGACAGGTGAAATCTACGAGCAGTACTTC
TRBV15	TRBJ2-5	TRBD2	-	CATSREGRVQETQYF	TGTGCCACCAGCAGAGAGGGGAGGGTCCAAGAGACCCAGTACTTC
TRBV13	TRBJ2-6	-	once	CASCARGNGANVLTF	TGTGCCAGCTGCGCCCGAGGGAACGGGGCCAACGTCCTGACTTTC
TRBV7-2	TRBJ2-1	-	-	CASSLEGMPDNEQFF	TGTGCCAGCAGCTTAGAGGGAATGCCTGACAATGAGCAGTTCTTC
TRBV4-1	TRBJ2-7	-	-	CVSSPGQFGEQYF	TGCGTCAGCAGCCCTGGACAGTTCGGCGAGCAGTACTTC
TRBV20-1	TRBJ2-3	-	-	CSAPPGGLADFTDTQYF	TGCAGTGCTCCCCCCGGGGGGCTAGCGGATTTCACAGATACGCAGTATTTT
TRBV24-1	TRBJ2-1	-	-	CATSDRRGLMSEQFF	TGTGCCACCAGTGACCGGCGTGGACTGATGAGTGAGCAGTTCTTC
TRBV5-1	TRBJ2-3	-	-	CASSLGLPGTSTDTQYF	TGCGCCAGCAGCTTGGGCCTCCCCGGGACTAGCACAGATACGCAGTATTTT
TRBV28	TRBJ1-6	-	-	CASRMGLSYNSPLHF	TGTGCCAGCCGTATGGGCCTCTCCTATAATTCACCCCTCCACTTT
TRBV19	TRBJ2-6	-	-	CASSPDRNSGTNVLTF	TGTGCCAGTAGTCCGGACCGGAACTCTGGGACCAACGTCCTGACTTTC